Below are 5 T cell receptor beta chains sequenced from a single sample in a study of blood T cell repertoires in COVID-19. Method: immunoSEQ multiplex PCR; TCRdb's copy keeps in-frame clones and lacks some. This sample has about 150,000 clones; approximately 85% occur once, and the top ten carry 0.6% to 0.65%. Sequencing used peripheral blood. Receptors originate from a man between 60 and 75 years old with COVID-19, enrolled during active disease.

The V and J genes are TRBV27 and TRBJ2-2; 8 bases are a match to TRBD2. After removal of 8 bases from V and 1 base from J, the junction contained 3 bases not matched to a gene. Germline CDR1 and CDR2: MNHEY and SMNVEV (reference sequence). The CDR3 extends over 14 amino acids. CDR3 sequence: CASGSGGNTGELFF. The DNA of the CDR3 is TGTGCCAGCGGAAGCGGGGGGAACACCGGGGAGCTGTTTTTT.

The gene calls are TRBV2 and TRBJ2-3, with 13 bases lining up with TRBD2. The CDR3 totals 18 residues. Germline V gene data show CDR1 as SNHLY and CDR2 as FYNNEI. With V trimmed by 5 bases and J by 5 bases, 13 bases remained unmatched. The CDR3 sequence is CASSRATTSGRVGDTQYF. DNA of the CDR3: TGTGCCAGCAGTCGCGCGACTACTAGCGGGAGGGTGGGAGATACGCAGTATTTT.

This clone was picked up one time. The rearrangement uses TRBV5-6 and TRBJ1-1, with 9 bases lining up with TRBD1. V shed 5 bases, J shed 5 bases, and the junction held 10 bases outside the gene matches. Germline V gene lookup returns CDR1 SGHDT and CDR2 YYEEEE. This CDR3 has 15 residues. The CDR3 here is CASSPLDRGATEAFF. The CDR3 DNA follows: TGTGCCAGCAGTCCTCTCGACAGGGGGGCTACTGAAGCTTTCTTT.

The CDR3 bases are TGTGCCAGCAGCATAGGGGGACAGGCGGGCGAGACCCAGTACTTC. Encoded protein: CASSIGGQAGETQYF. This chain joins TRBV9 and TRBJ2-5; 8 nucleotides agree with TRBD1. Looked up from germline, CDR1 is SGDLS and CDR2 is YYNGEE. J gave up 5 bases and V 4 bases, and 10 bases lay outside the gene matches. This CDR3 has 15 amino acids.

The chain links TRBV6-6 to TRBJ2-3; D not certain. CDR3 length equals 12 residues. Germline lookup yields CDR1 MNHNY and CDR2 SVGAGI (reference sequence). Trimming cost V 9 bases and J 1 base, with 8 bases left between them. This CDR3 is CASGQGTDTQYF. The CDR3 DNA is TGTGCCAGTGGGCAGGGCACAGATACGCAGTATTTT.